This TCR beta chain was identified during a study of cytomegalovirus exposure and HLA in healthy donors. This PCR relied on a set of 60 Vbeta primers and 13 Jbeta primers. The method was immunoSEQ multiplex PCR; TCRdb's version includes in-frame clones alone and lacks a portion of them. This sample has 100,000 to 150,000 clones, with roughly 10% found just once. Concerning this clone: The antigen remains unidentified.

Whole-study findings and limits: A later analysis, which compared TCR beta chains of equal frequency, found the HLA-associated ones more clonally expanded. Only CMV serostatus was available as immune exposure information. The authors later linked a missense DCLRE1C variant to TCR beta V- and J-gene trimming.

Material: PBMCs. This TCR was sampled from a woman aged 18 to 35 in good health and CMV-seropositive.

Here the CDR3 DNA reads TGCGCCAGCAGACCAACTAGCGGGAGGGTCTACGAGCAGTACTTC. This translates into CASRPTSGRVYEQYF. The rearrangement joins TRBV5-1 to TRBJ2-7; 13 nucleotides agree with TRBD2. The CDR3 is 15 residues long. In germline, CDR1 is SGHRS, CDR2 YFSETQ. V was clipped by 5 bases and J by 3 bases; unmatched bases: 5.